These 4 T cell receptor beta chains came from one sample sequenced in a study of blood T cell repertoires in COVID-19. Only in-frame clones appear in the TCRdb table, and some are missing; sequencing was by immunoSEQ multiplex PCR. The repertoire holds 200,000 to 250,000 clones, with 85% to 90% as singletons. Sequencing was carried out using peripheral blood. These receptors originate from a woman between 50 and 59 years old with COVID-19, enrolled during active disease.

This chain uses TRBV5-8 with TRBJ2-2; D may be TRBD2 (7 bases). Germline V gene sequence: CDR1 SGHTS, CDR2 YDEGEE. The V end was cut by 1 base, the J end by 6 bases, with 19 bases between. The CDR3 covers 17 residues. CDR3 residues: CASSLRGAVKSAGELFF. CDR3 nucleotide sequence: TGTGCCAGCAGCTTGCGGGGGGCGGTAAAAAGTGCCGGGGAGCTGTTTTTT.

The chain combines TRBV7-2 with TRBJ2-3; TRBD2 aligns across 14 bases. V shed 2 bases, J shed 2 bases, and the junction held 3 bases outside the gene matches. The CDR3 contains 17 residues. The germline gives CDR1 SGHTA, CDR2 FQGNSA. The CDR3 DNA follows: TGTGCCAGCAGCTTACCGACTAGCGGGGGGGACACAGATACGCAGTATTTT. Its protein product is CASSLPTSGGDTDTQYF.

The chain employs TRBV5-4 and TRBJ1-1; TRBD1 aligns across 9 bases. CDR1 is SGHNT, CDR2 YYREEE, per germline (reference sequence). This CDR3 spans 14 amino acids. V lost 4 bases and J lost 5; bases outside the gene matches: 6. In DNA form, the CDR3 reads TGTGCCAGCAGCAGTCGGACAGGGGTTACTGAAGCTTTCTTT. This gives the protein CASSSRTGVTEAFF.

This clone was counted only a few times. The rearrangement links TRBV5-1 to TRBJ1-2; 10 bases align to TRBD1. Germline loops: CDR1 SGHRS, CDR2 YFSETQ. The junction had 10 bases not matched to a gene; V was cut back by 6 bases and J by 2 bases. The CDR3 extends over 16 amino acids. CDR3 amino acids: CASTEGTGAANYGYTF. The CDR3 nucleotides are TGCGCCAGCACCGAAGGGACAGGGGCCGCAAACTATGGCTACACCTTC.